Following are 5 T cell receptor delta chains from one sample sequenced in a study of gammadelta T cells in human blood. TCRdb re-called the RT-PCR reads via CATT. The data hold approximately 410 delta-chain clones, with 34% observed a single time. What was sequenced was Vgamma9Vdelta2 gamma-delta T cells from cord blood. The receptors here all came from a newborn.

Turning to this clone: This probably arose from a read error, given a far larger clone one base away. Other DNA sequences within the sample encode an identical CDR3. The rearrangement links TRDV2 to TRDJ3; TRDD3 aligns across 8 bases. The J gene, absent from TCRdb, was called here by matching the DNA to germline. This CDR3 region has 18 residues. The germline V gene encodes CDR1 GEAIGNYY and CDR2 EKD. This CDR3 is CACDTVWGSSWDTRQMFF. CDR3 nucleotides: TGTGCTTGTGACACCGTCTGGGGGAGCTCCTGGGACACCCGACAGATGTTTTTC.

Of note for this clone: Just one base apart from a much larger clone, this may be a read error. This chain links TRDV2 with TRDJ1; TRDD3 matches at 10 bases. No J gene is reported in TCRdb; it was inferred here by comparing the DNA with germline. Germline V gives CDR1 GEAIGNYY, CDR2 EKD. The CDR3 extends over 18 amino acids. Germline trimming cut 3 bases from V and 0 bases from J; bases unmatched to any gene: 12. The DNA for the CDR3 is TGTGCCTGTGACGCCGGCTACTGGGGGATCCCTTACACCGATAAACTCATCTTT. Translating it yields CACDAGYWGIPYTDKLIF.

This clone was counted once. A much larger clone lies one base from this, so it may be a read error. The V gene is TRDV2, the J gene TRDJ1; D possibly corresponds to TRDD3 (5 bases). The J gene, left out of TCRdb, was set here by checking the DNA against germline. The ends were cut back, 3 bases at V and 0 bases at J, with 22 bases in the middle. Germline V gene lookup returns CDR1 GEAIGNYY and CDR2 EKD. The CDR3 runs 18 residues. The CDR3 here is CACDRRGRDPRYTDKLIF. DNA of the CDR3: TGTGCCTGTGACCGACGAGGCCGGGATCCTCGCTACACCGATAAACTCATCTTT.

This clone is large. The chain employs TRDV2 and TRDJ3, with TRDD3 matching 11 bases. J gave up 0 bases and V 0 bases, and 9 bases lay outside the gene matches. This CDR3 spans 21 amino acids. Germline V gene lookup returns CDR1 GEAIGNYY and CDR2 EKD. The CDR3 here is CACDTGPGGYPSSWDTRQMFF. The CDR3, as DNA: TGTGCCTGTGACACCGGACCTGGGGGATACCCGAGCTCCTGGGACACCCGACAGATGTTTTTC.

On this clone: A much larger clone is a single base away; this may be a read error. This sample includes further DNA sequences coding for the same CDR3. The genes are TRDV2 and TRDJ2; D ambiguous. The CDR3 loop spans 16 amino acids. The germline gives CDR1 GEAIGNYY, CDR2 EKD. Trimming took off 3 bases at V and 8 bases at J, with 21 bases between the two ends. CDR3 residues: CACDLRTQGTTAQLFF. The CDR3 DNA sequence: TGTGCCTGTGACTTACGTACCCAGGGAACGACGGCACAACTCTTCTTT.